This entry is about one T cell receptor beta chain. The data stem from a study of blood T cell repertoires in COVID-19. Trimming left V 0 bases short and J 1 base short, with 10 bases between. The CDR3 has 15 amino acids. Looked up from germline, CDR1 is SGDLS and CDR2 is YYNGEE. In the source study's methods: It was from reference gene primer amplification that nucleated cell counts were estimated. The method was immunoSEQ multiplex PCR; TCRdb's version includes in-frame clones alone and lacks a portion of them. The D gene and trimming were derived from the DNA, and the V and J assignments and clone size from that table. The sample has more than 60,000 clones, 90% seen once.

The receptor was derived from a middle-aged man with acute or convalescent COVID-19. V is TRBV9 and J is TRBJ1-1; D possibly corresponds to TRBD1 (5 bases). The sequencing input was peripheral blood. The CDR3 sequence is CASSVAHQGNTEAFF. The CDR3 DNA follows: TGTGCCAGCAGCGTAGCTCATCAGGGGAACACTGAAGCTTTCTTT.